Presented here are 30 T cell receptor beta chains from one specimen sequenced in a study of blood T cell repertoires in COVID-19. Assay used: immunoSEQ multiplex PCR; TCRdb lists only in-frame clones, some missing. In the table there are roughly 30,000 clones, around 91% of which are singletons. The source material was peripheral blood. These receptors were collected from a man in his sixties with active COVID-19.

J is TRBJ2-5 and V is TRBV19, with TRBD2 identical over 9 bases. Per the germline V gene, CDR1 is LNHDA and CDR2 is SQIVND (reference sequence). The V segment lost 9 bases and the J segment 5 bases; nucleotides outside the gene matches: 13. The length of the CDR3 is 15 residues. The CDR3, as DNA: TGTGCCAGCAATTCCCCAAGCGGGGGGCGGGAGACCCAGTACTTC. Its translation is CASNSPSGGRETQYF.

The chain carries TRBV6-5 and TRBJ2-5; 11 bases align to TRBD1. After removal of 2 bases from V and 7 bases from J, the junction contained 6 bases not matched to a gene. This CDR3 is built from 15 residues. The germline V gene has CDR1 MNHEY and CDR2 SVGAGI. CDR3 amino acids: CASSYGDRGSGTQYF. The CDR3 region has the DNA TGTGCCAGCAGTTACGGGGACAGGGGGTCGGGGACCCAGTACTTC.

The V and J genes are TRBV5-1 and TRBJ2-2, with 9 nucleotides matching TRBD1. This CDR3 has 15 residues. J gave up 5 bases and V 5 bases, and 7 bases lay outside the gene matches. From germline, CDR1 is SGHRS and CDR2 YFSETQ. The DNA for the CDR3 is TGCGCCAGCAGAAGGGACAGGGTCGGGACCGGGGAGCTGTTTTTT. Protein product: CASRRDRVGTGELFF.

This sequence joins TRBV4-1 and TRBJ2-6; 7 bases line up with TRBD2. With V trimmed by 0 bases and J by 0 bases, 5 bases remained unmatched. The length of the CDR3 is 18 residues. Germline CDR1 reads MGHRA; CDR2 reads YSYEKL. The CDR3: CASSQEGGETSGANVLTF. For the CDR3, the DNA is TGCGCCAGCAGCCAAGAGGGGGGGGAAACCTCTGGGGCCAACGTCCTGACTTTC.

CDR3 region: CASSLVAGGVDTQYF. CDR3 bases: TGTGCCAGCAGCTTGGTAGCGGGGGGGGTAGATACGCAGTATTTT. V is TRBV5-4 and J is TRBJ2-3, with 11 bases matching TRBD2. The trim removed 0 bases at V and 5 bases at J, leaving 2 bases unmatched. CDR1 and CDR2 from the germline V gene are SGHNT and YYREEE (reference sequence). CDR3 length equals 15 residues.

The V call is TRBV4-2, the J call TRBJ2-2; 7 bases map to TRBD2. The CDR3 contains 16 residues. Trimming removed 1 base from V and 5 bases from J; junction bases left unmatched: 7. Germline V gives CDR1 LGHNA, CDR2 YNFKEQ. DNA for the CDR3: TGTGCCAGCAGCCAAGGGCTGGGGAGGGCGACCGGGGAGCTGTTTTTT. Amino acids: CASSQGLGRATGELFF.

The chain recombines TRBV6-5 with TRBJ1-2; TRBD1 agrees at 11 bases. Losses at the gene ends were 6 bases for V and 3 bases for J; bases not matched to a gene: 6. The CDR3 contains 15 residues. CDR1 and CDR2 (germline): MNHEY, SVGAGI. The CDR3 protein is CASSRRTGGDYGYTF. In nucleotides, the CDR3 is TGTGCCAGCAGCCGGAGGACAGGGGGCGACTATGGCTACACCTTC.

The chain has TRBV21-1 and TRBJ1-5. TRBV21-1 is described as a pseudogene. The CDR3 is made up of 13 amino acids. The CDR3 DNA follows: TGTGCCAGCAGCAAAGCGGAGGGAGAGCCCCAGCATTTT. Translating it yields CASSKAEGEPQHF.

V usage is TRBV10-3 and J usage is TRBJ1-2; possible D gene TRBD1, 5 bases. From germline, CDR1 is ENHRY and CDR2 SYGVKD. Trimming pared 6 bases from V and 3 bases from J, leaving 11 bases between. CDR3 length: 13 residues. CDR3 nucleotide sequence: TGTGCCATCAGCCCTCAAGGGGACTATGGCTACACCTTC. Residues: CAISPQGDYGYTF.

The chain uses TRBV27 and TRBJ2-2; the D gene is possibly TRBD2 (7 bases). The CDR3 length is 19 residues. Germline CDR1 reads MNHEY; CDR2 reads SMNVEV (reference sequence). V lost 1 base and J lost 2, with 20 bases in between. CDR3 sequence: CASSLYGPAGALNTGELFF. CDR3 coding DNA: TGTGCCAGCAGTTTATATGGCCCGGCGGGGGCCCTTAACACCGGGGAGCTGTTTTTT.

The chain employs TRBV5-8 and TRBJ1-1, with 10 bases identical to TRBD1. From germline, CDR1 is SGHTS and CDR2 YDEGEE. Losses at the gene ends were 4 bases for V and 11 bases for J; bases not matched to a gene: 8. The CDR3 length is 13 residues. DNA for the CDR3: TGTGCCAGCAGCCCTTGGGACAGGGGCCAGGCTTTCTTT. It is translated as CASSPWDRGQAFF.

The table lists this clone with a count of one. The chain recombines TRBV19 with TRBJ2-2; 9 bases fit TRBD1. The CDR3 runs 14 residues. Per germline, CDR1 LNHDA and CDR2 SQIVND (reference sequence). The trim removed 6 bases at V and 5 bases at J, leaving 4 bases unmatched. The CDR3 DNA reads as TGTGCCAGTAGGGACAGGGGTCAAACCGGGGAGCTGTTTTTT. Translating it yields CASRDRGQTGELFF.

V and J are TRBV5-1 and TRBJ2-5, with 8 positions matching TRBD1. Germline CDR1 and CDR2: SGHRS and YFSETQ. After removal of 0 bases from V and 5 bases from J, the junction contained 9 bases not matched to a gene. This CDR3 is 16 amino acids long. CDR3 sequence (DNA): TGCGCCAGCAGCTTGGCGGCCCAGGGGGCTGGGGAGACCCAGTACTTC. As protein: CASSLAAQGAGETQYF.

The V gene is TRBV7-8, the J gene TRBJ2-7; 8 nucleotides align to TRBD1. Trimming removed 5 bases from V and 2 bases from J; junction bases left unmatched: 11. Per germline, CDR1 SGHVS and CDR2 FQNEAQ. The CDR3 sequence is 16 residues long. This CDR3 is CASSPLPGQVPYEQYF. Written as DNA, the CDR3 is TGTGCCAGCAGCCCGCTCCCGGGACAGGTCCCCTACGAGCAGTACTTC.

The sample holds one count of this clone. The CDR3 coding sequence is TGTGCCAGTAGTAGTCCCGATATGACAGAAACTGAAGCTTTCTTT. It specifies CASSSPDMTETEAFF. The chain couples TRBV19 to TRBJ1-1; D possibly corresponds to TRBD1 (5 bases). This CDR3 is 15 amino acids long. Germline assignment: CDR1 LNHDA and CDR2 SQIVND (reference sequence). With 4 bases removed from V and 5 bases from J, the gap between germline ends came to 17 bases.

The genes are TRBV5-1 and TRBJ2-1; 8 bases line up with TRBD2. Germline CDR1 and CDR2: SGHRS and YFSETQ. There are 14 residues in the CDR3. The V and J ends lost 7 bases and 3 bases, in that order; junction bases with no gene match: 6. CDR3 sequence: CASAESGGYNEQFF. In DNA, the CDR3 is TGCGCCAGCGCCGAGAGCGGGGGCTACAATGAGCAGTTCTTC.

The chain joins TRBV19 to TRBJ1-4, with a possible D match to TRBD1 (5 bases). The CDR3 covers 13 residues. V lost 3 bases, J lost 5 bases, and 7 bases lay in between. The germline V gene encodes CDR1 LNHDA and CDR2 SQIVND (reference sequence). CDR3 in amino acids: CASSISGNEKLFF. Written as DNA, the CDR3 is TGTGCCAGTAGTATTTCAGGGAATGAAAAACTGTTTTTT.

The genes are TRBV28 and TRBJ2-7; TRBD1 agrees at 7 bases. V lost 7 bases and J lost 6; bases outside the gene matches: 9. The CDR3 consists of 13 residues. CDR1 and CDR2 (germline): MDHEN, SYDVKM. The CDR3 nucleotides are TGTGCCAGCATCCCGGGACAGCCTGGCGAGCAGTACTTC. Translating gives CASIPGQPGEQYF.

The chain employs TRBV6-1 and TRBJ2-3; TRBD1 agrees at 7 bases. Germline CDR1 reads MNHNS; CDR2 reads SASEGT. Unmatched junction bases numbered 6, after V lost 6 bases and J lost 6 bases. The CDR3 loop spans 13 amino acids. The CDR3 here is CASSPTGIDTQYF. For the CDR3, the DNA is TGTGCCAGCAGCCCGACAGGGATCGATACGCAGTATTTT.

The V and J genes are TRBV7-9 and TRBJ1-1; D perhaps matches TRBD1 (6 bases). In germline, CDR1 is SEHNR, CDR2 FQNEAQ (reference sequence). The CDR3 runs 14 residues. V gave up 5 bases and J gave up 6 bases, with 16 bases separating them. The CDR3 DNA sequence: TGTGCCAGCAGCCCTCCCCAGGGGATCCCTGAAGCTTTCTTT. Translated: CASSPPQGIPEAFF.

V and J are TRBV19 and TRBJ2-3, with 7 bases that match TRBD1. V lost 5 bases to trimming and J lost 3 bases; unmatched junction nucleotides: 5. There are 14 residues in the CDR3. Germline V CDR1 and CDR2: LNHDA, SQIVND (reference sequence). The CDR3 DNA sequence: TGTGCCAGTAGTCCCCGACAGGGTACAGATACGCAGTATTTT. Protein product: CASSPRQGTDTQYF.

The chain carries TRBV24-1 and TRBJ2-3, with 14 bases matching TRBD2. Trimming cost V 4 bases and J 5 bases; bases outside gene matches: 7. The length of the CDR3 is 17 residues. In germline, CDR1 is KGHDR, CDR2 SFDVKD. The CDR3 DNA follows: TGTGCCACCAGTGACCGGGGGACTAGCGGGGGAAGAGATACGCAGTATTTT. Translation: CATSDRGTSGGRDTQYF.

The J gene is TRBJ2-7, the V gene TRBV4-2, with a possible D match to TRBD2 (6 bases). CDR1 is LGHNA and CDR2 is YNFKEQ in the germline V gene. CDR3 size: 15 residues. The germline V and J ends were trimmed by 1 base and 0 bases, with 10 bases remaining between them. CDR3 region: CASSQGVSGSYEQYF. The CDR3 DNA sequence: TGTGCCAGCAGCCAAGGGGTTAGCGGCTCCTACGAGCAGTACTTC.

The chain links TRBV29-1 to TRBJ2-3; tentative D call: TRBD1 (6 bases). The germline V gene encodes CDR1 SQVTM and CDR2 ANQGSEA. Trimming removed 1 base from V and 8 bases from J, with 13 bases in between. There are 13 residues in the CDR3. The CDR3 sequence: CSVEVGVGGTQYF. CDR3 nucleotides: TGCAGCGTTGAAGTTGGGGTAGGGGGTACGCAGTATTTT.

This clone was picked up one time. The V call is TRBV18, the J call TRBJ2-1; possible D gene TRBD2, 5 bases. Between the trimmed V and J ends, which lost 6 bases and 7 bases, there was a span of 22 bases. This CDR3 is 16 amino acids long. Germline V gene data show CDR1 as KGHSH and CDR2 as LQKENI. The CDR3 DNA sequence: TGTGCCAGCTCCCCAAACCACCGGACTGGTCCAAATGAGCAGTTCTTC. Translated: CASSPNHRTGPNEQFF. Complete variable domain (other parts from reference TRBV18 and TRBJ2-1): NAGVMQNPRHLVRRRGQEARLRCSPMKGHSHVYWYRQLPEEGLKFMVYLQKENIIDESGMPKERFSAEFPKEGPSILRIQQVVRGDSAAYFCASSPNHRTGPNEQFFGPGTRLTVL.

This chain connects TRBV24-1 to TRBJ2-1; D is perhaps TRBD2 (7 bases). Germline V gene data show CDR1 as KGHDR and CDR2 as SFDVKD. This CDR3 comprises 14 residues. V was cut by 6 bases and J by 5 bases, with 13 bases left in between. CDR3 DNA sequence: TGTGCCACCAGTAGAGGGGGGGGAGACAATGAGCAGTTCTTC. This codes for CATSRGGGDNEQFF.

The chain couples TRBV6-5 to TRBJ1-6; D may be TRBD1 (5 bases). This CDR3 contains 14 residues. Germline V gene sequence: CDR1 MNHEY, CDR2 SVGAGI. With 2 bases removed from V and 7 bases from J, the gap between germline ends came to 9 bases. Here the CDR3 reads CASSYGHANSPLHF. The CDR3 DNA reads TGTGCCAGCAGTTACGGACACGCGAATTCACCCCTCCACTTT.

Written as DNA, the CDR3 is TGCGCCAGCAGCCGCGGGGGACAGGGAATCTGGAGCGGTGGCTACACCTTC. This gives the protein CASSRGGQGIWSGGYTF. This chain connects TRBV5-1 to TRBJ1-2; 9 bases agree with TRBD1. V lost 4 bases, J lost 7 bases, and 17 bases stayed unmatched. Germline CDR1 SGHRS, CDR2 YFSETQ. This CDR3 is built from 17 residues.

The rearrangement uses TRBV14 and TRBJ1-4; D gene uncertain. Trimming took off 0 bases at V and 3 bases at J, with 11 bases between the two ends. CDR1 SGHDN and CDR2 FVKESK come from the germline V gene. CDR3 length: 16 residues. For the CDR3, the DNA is TGTGCCAGCAGCCAAGATCTACGGCGGCCTAATGAAAAACTGTTTTTT. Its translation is CASSQDLRRPNEKLFF.

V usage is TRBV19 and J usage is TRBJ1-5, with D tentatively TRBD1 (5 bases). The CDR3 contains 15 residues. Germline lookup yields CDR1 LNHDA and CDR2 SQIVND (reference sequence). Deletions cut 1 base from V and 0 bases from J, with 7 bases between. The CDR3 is CASSIGDYSNQPQHF. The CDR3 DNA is TGTGCCAGTAGTATAGGGGACTATAGCAATCAGCCCCAGCATTTT.